The table lists the clone carrying this T cell receptor (beta chain) with a count of one. Measured with immunoSEQ multiplex PCR; TCRdb has only the in-frame clones, and not every one. The data contain around 250,000 clones, 85% to 90% of them singletons. The entry originates in a study of blood T cell repertoires in COVID-19. Study overall: Sample material is recorded as cDNA or gDNA derived from T cells, B-cell-depleted T cells, or PBMCs.

This receptor was identified in a woman aged 70-85 years with active or convalescent COVID-19. Material for sequencing was peripheral blood.

The CDR3 nucleotides are TGTGCCACCAGGGGTTCCGGAAGGGAGGACGGCTACACCTTC. Encoded protein: CATRGSGREDGYTF. The rearrangement uses TRBV24-1 and TRBJ1-2; D uncertain. The CDR3 covers 14 residues. Trimming stripped 7 bases from V and 8 bases from J, with 19 bases between. The germline V gene has CDR1 KGHDR and CDR2 SFDVKD.